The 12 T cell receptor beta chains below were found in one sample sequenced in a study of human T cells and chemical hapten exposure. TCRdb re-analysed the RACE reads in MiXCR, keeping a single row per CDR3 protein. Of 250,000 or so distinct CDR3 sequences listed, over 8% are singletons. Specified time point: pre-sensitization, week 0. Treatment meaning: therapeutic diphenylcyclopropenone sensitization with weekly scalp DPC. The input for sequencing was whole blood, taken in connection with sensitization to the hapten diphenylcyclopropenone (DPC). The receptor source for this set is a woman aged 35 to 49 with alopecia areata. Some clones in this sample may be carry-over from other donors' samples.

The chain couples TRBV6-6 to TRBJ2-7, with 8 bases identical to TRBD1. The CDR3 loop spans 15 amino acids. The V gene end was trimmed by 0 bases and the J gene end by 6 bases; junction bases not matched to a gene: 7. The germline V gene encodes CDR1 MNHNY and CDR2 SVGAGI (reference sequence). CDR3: CASSYSTQGAGEQYF. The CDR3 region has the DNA TGTGCCAGCAGTTACTCGACCCAGGGGGCTGGCGAGCAGTACTTC.

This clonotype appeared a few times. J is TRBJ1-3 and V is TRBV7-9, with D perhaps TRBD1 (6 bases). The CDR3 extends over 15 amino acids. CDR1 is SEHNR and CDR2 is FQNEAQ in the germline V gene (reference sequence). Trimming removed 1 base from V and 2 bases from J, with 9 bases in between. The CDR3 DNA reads TGTGCCAGCAGCTTAGATCAGGGGCCTGGAAACACCATATATTTT. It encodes CASSLDQGPGNTIYF.

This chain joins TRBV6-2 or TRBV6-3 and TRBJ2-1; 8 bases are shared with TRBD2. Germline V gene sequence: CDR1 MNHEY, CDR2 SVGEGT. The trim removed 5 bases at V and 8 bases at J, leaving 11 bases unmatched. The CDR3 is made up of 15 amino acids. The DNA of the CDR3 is TGTGCCAGCAGTGAGACTAGCGACTATGTAGATGAGCAGTTCTTC. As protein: CASSETSDYVDEQFF.

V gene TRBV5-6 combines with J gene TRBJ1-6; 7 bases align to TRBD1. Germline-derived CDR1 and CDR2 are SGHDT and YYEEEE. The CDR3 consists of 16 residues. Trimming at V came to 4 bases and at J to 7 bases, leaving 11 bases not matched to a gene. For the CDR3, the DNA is TGTGCCAGCAGCACCGGACAGGCCGGGAGGAATTCACCCCTCCACTTT. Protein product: CASSTGQAGRNSPLHF.

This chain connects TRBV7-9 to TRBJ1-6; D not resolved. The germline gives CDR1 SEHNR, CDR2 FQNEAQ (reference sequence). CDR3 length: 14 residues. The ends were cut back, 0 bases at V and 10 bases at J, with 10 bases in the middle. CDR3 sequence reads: CASSLAAGYSPLHF. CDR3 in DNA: TGTGCCAGCAGCTTAGCGGCGGGGTACTCACCCCTCCACTTT.

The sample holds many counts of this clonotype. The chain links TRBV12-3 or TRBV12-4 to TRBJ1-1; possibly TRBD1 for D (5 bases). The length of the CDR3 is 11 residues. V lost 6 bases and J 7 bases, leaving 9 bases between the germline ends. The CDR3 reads CASREGDEAFF. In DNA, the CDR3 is TGTGCCAGCAGGGAAGGGGATGAAGCTTTCTTT.

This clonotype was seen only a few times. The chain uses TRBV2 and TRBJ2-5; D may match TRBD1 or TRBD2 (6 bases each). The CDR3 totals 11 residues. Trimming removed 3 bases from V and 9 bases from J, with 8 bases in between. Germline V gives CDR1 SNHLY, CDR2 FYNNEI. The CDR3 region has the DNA TGTGCCAGCAGTGAGGAGGGGGCCCAGTACTTC. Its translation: CASSEEGAQYF.

In DNA form, the CDR3 reads TGCGCCAGCAGCTCGGAAACAGCGGGCACAGATACGCAGTATTTT. Translation gives CASSSETAGTDTQYF. V usage is TRBV5-1 and J usage is TRBJ2-3; weak D call: TRBD2 (5 bases). CDR3 length: 15 amino acids. Germline CDR1 reads SGHRS; CDR2 reads YFSETQ. V was shortened by 3 bases and J by 1 base, with 12 bases between the two germline ends.

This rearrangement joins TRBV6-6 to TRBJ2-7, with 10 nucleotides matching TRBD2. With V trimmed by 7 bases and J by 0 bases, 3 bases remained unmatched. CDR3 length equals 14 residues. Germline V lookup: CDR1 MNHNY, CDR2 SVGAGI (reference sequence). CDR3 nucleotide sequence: TGTGCCAGCACCGGGACTAGCGTCTCCTACGAGCAGTACTTC. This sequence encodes CASTGTSVSYEQYF.

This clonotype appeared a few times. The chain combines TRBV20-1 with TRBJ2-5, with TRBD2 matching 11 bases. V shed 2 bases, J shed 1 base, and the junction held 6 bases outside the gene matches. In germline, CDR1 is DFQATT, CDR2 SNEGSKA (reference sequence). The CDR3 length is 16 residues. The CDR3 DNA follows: TGCAGTGCTAGATCTAGCGGGAGGCCTCTCCAAGAGACCCAGTACTTC. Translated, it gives CSARSSGRPLQETQYF.

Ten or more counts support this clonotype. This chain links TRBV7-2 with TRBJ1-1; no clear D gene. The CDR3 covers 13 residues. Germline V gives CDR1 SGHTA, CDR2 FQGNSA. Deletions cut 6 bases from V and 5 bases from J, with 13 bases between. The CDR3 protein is CASRSTVVTEAFF. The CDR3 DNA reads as TGTGCCAGCAGATCTACAGTTGTTACTGAAGCTTTCTTT.

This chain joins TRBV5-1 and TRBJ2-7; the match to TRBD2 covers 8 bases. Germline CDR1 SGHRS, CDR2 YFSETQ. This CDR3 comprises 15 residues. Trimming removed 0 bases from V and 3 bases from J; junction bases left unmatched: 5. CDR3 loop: CASSLDGGRIYEQYF. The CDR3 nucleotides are TGCGCCAGCAGCTTGGACGGCGGGAGGATCTACGAGCAGTACTTC.